The 30 T cell receptor beta chains presented below share a single source sample, sequenced in a study of Graves' ophthalmopathy and Graves' hyperthyroidism (dated by TCRdb to 2016 to 2018). Sequencing was carried out with an Illumina HiSeq 2000. For repertoire sequencing, TCR beta CDR3 regions were amplified from RNA transcripts. The first round was an RT-PCR using HTBI primers with the Qiagen OneStep RT-PCR kit, and this first round was followed by a second-round multiplex PCR, then size selection and purification. TCRdb cleaned the public reads at Q25 with fastp, built clones with MiXCR and kept in-frame beta chains. Identical CDR3 protein sequences are pooled into one entry, listed with their most common genes and DNA. The sample records hundreds of thousands of distinct CDR3 sequences, approximately 15% of which are singletons. 8% to 10% of the sample goes to the ten largest clones. Sequencing was performed on blood. All receptors derive from a young woman with Graves' ophthalmopathy. Donor details come from another sample of the same person, matched by shared clones.

At least ten counts were recorded for this clonotype. The V call is TRBV7-9, the J call TRBJ2-5, with D perhaps being TRBD1 or TRBD2 (7 bases each). The CDR3 length is 15 residues. Looked up from germline, CDR1 is SEHNR and CDR2 is FQNEAQ (reference sequence). Deletions cut 8 bases from V and 4 bases from J, with 20 bases between. CDR3 residues: CASVWEGARGETQYF. CDR3 sequence (DNA): TGTGCCAGCGTCTGGGAGGGGGCGCGAGGAGAGACCCAGTACTTC.

This clonotype appeared many times. The chain joins TRBV12-3 or TRBV12-4 to TRBJ1-5, with 12 bases identical to TRBD1. This CDR3 has 16 amino acids. V dropped 5 bases and J dropped 7; count of bases not matched to a gene: 9. Here the CDR3 reads CASSTGGTGGGQPQHF. CDR3 sequence (DNA): TGTGCCAGCAGTACCGGGGGGACAGGGGGCGGACAGCCCCAGCATTTT.

The chain has TRBV19 and TRBJ1-1; D might be TRBD1 (5 bases). V was trimmed by 4 bases and J by 0 bases, leaving 12 bases between them. The CDR3 contains 15 residues. Germline loops: CDR1 LNHDA, CDR2 SQIVND (reference sequence). The CDR3 sequence: CASSRVGDLNTEAFF. CDR3 nucleotides: TGTGCCAGTAGTAGGGTAGGGGACCTGAACACTGAAGCTTTCTTT.

This clonotype was observed a handful of times. V gene TRBV20-1 combines with J gene TRBJ2-5; perhaps TRBD1 as D (6 bases). The germline CDR1 and CDR2 sequences are DFQATT and SNEGSKA (reference sequence). V lost 5 bases, J lost 1 base, and 11 bases lay in between. The CDR3 length is 13 residues. CDR3 loop: CSAARTVQETQYF. The CDR3, as DNA: TGCAGTGCTGCCCGGACAGTCCAAGAGACCCAGTACTTC.

This clonotype appeared many times. The chain employs TRBV20-1 and TRBJ1-5; TRBD1 matches at 7 bases. V lost 4 bases, J lost 7 bases, and 7 bases stayed unmatched. The germline gives CDR1 DFQATT, CDR2 SNEGSKA (reference sequence). The CDR3 has 13 amino acids. DNA of the CDR3: TGCAGTGCTACACGACAGGGCGGCCAGCCCCAGCATTTT. Its protein product is CSATRQGGQPQHF.

This clonotype has ten or more counts. The chain is built from TRBV6-1 and TRBJ2-2, with TRBD2 identical over 7 bases. Germline V lookup: CDR1 MNHNS, CDR2 SASEGT. CDR3 length: 15 residues. V gave up 4 bases and J gave up 4 bases; unmatched junction bases: 6. CDR3 sequence: CASSGTRGSTGELFF. CDR3 bases: TGTGCCAGCAGTGGGACTAGAGGCAGCACCGGGGAGCTGTTTTTT.

The sample holds many counts of this clonotype. The chain uses TRBV6-1 and TRBJ2-7; D uncertain. In germline, CDR1 is MNHNS, CDR2 SASEGT. CDR3 length: 12 amino acids. Trimming cost V 4 bases and J 2 bases, with 6 bases left between them. The CDR3 nucleotides read TGTGCCAGCAGTGCCGTGGCCTACGAGCAGTACTTC. It yields the protein CASSAVAYEQYF.

This clonotype was seen ten or more times. The genes are TRBV15 and TRBJ1-1; unclear D gene. CDR1 and CDR2 from the germline V gene are LNHNV and YYDKDF (reference sequence). CDR3 size: 13 residues. The V gene lost 0 bases and the J gene lost 7 bases, with 9 bases spanning the gap. The DNA of the CDR3 is TGTGCCACCAGCAGAGATCTAGGACTTGAAGCTTTCTTT. It translates to CATSRDLGLEAFF.

This clonotype occurred many times. The chain joins TRBV6-2 or TRBV6-3 to TRBJ1-5, with a weak D call TRBD1 (5 bases). Germline CDR1 reads MNHEY; CDR2 reads SVGEGT. This CDR3 is built from 15 residues. Between the trimmed V and J ends, which lost 7 bases and 3 bases, there was a span of 16 bases. The CDR3 DNA reads as TGTGCCAGCACCGACGGGGCAGGGAACAATCAGCCCCAGCATTTT. Encoded protein: CASTDGAGNNQPQHF.

This clonotype has ten or more counts. This sequence joins TRBV5-1 and TRBJ2-5; TRBD2 matches at 9 bases. Looked up from germline, CDR1 is SGHRS and CDR2 is YFSETQ. V was pared by 0 bases and J by 1 base, with 4 bases of the junction left unmatched. The CDR3 contains 16 residues. The CDR3 DNA sequence: TGCGCCAGCAGCTTGGAGCTAGCGGGAACCCAAGAGACCCAGTACTTC. Protein sequence: CASSLELAGTQETQYF.

This clonotype was counted ten times or more. The rearrangement joins TRBV6-5 to TRBJ1-1, with D possibly TRBD1 on 6 matching bases. Trimming took off 6 bases at V and 0 bases at J, with 11 bases between the two ends. CDR1 MNHEY and CDR2 SVGAGI come from the germline V gene. The CDR3 runs 14 residues. CDR3 sequence (DNA): TGTGCCAGCAGATTAGACAGGATGAACACTGAAGCTTTCTTT. As protein: CASRLDRMNTEAFF.

This clonotype showed up just a few times. V and J are TRBV12-3 or TRBV12-4 and TRBJ1-5; a possible D gene is TRBD1 (5 bases). The V gene lost 6 bases and the J gene lost 5 bases, with 20 bases spanning the gap. The CDR3 runs to 16 residues. The CDR3 is CASSPGKRGSYQPQHF. CDR3 coding DNA: TGTGCCAGCAGCCCGGGAAAAAGGGGATCCTATCAGCCCCAGCATTTT.

This clonotype was observed a few times. This chain uses TRBV11-1 with TRBJ1-2; 7 bases are shared with TRBD1. Germline CDR1 SGHAT, CDR2 FQDESV (reference sequence). There are 13 residues in the CDR3. The J segment lost 7 bases and the V segment lost 5 bases, leaving 7 bases of the junction unmatched. CDR3 DNA sequence: TGTGCCAGCAGCCCTGGGACAGAACGTGGCTACACCTTC. This sequence encodes CASSPGTERGYTF.

The table lists this clonotype with many counts. The V gene is TRBV7-8, the J gene TRBJ2-7; tentatively, D is TRBD2 (7 bases). In germline, CDR1 is SGHVS, CDR2 FQNEAQ. Trimming shortened V by 1 base and J by 7 bases, and 11 bases separated the two germline ends. The CDR3 length is 13 residues. CDR3 sequence: CASSLGGGAEQYF. The CDR3 DNA is TGTGCCAGCAGCTTAGGTGGGGGGGCTGAGCAGTACTTC.

This clonotype was seen at least ten times. This sequence joins TRBV7-2 and TRBJ2-5; 12 bases are a match to TRBD2. Germline-derived CDR1 and CDR2 are SGHTA and FQGNSA. The CDR3 is 16 residues long. Trimming removed 3 bases from V and 5 bases from J; junction bases left unmatched: 7. The CDR3 coding sequence is TGTGCCAGCAGCTTCGCTAGCGGGAGGGTGGGGGAGACCCAGTACTTC. Translated: CASSFASGRVGETQYF.

This clonotype was counted at least ten times. V is TRBV28 and J is TRBJ2-7; D ambiguous. The CDR3 totals 13 residues. CDR1 is MDHEN and CDR2 is SYDVKM in the germline V gene. V dropped 5 bases and J dropped 0 bases, with 8 bases sitting between them. As DNA, the CDR3 is TGTGCCAGCAGTCCGGGCTTCTCCTACGAGCAGTACTTC. This codes for CASSPGFSYEQYF.

This clonotype appeared many times. The chain couples TRBV20-1 to TRBJ1-6, with 9 nucleotides matching TRBD1. The CDR3 totals 14 residues. V gave up 1 base and J gave up 8 bases; unmatched junction bases: 3. Germline CDR1 reads DFQATT; CDR2 reads SNEGSKA (reference sequence). The CDR3 nucleotides are TGCAGTGCTAGAGGGACAGGGGTAGATTCACCCCTCCACTTT. It yields the protein CSARGTGVDSPLHF.

This clonotype was recorded at least ten times. This sequence joins TRBV6-1 and TRBJ1-2; 7 bases fit TRBD1. With 3 bases clipped from V and 4 bases from J, the junction kept 5 bases outside the gene matches. CDR1 MNHNS and CDR2 SASEGT come from the germline V gene. The CDR3 runs to 14 residues. CDR3 DNA sequence: TGTGCCAGCAGTGACGGACAGGTGACCTATGGCTACACCTTC. Its protein is CASSDGQVTYGYTF.

This chain connects TRBV12-3 or TRBV12-4 to TRBJ2-6; 9 bases are a match to TRBD1. This CDR3 has 17 amino acids. V trimming: 6 bases; J trimming: 0 bases; junction bases outside the gene matches: 6. CDR3 sequence: CASRPGQGRSGANVLTF. The CDR3 DNA reads as TGTGCCAGCAGACCGGGACAGGGCCGCTCTGGGGCCAACGTCCTGACTTTC.

In its sample, this clonotype was seen a few times. The chain combines TRBV4-1 with TRBJ1-1; D may be TRBD1 (5 bases). Germline lookup yields CDR1 MGHRA and CDR2 YSYEKL. V gave up 2 bases and J gave up 3 bases, with 19 bases separating them. CDR3 length equals 17 residues. The DNA for the CDR3 is TGCGCCAGCAGCCAAAAGGACGGGGCTTCGGGTGACACTGAAGCTTTCTTT. This sequence encodes CASSQKDGASGDTEAFF.

With regard to this clonotype: One end of the junction varies from germline; a read error may be responsible. In nucleotides, the CDR3 is TGTGCCAGCAGGCCGGACAGGCTAGCCAAAAACATTAAGTACTTC. This sequence encodes CASRPDRLAKNIKYF. The chain carries TRBV2 and TRBJ2-4; 7 bases agree with TRBD1. Germline V lookup: CDR1 SNHLY, CDR2 FYNNEI. CDR3 length equals 15 residues.

The rearrangement uses TRBV28 and TRBJ1-1, with 7 bases fitting TRBD1. V was clipped by 1 base and J by 3 bases; unmatched bases: 5. There are 15 residues in the CDR3. Germline CDR1 MDHEN, CDR2 SYDVKM. The CDR3 bases are TGTGCCAGCAGTTTATTCCTCAGGGGGGACACTGAAGCTTTCTTT. Translated, it gives CASSLFLRGDTEAFF.

This clonotype was recorded at least ten times. Germline is not matched at one junction end, which may reflect a read error. The rearrangement uses TRBV19 and TRBJ1-1; 7 bases match TRBD1. Per germline, CDR1 LNHDA and CDR2 SQIVND (reference sequence). The CDR3 has 14 residues. The CDR3 here is CASKETGVNAEAFF. Written as DNA, the CDR3 is TGTGCCAGTAAAGAAACAGGGGTGAACGCTGAAGCTTTCTTT.

On this clonotype: A much larger clone differs from this one at a single base, so this may be a read error. The J gene is TRBJ2-7, the V gene TRBV10-3; 7 nucleotides align to TRBD1. Germline CDR1 ENHRY, CDR2 SYGVKD. The CDR3 extends over 16 amino acids. J lost 4 bases, V lost 2 bases, and 11 bases had no gene match. The CDR3 region has the DNA TGTGCCATCAGTGAGCCTAGAGGGGGCAACGGTTACGAGCAGTACTTC. Its translation: CAISEPRGGNGYEQYF.

This clonotype was seen at least ten times. The rearrangement joins TRBV11-2 to TRBJ1-1; D possibly corresponds to TRBD1 (5 bases). CDR1 and CDR2 (germline): SGHAT, FQNNGV. The CDR3 runs to 15 residues. Trimming pared 5 bases from V and 4 bases from J, leaving 17 bases between. Here the CDR3 DNA reads TGTGCCAGCAGCAGCCAGGGTTTGATCCTCACTGAAGCTTTCTTT. It yields the protein CASSSQGLILTEAFF.

This clonotype was detected a few times. A much larger clone differs from this one at a single base, so this may be a read error. The chain has TRBV28 and TRBJ2-7; the D is unclear. The germline gives CDR1 MDHEN, CDR2 SYDVKM. CDR3 size: 13 residues. The CDR3 DNA sequence: TGTGCCAGCAGTACCCACCGCTCCTACGGGCAGTACTTC. Translation gives CASSTHRSYGQYF.

This clonotype was counted many times. The chain recombines TRBV30 with TRBJ2-5; no reliable D call. Germline V lookup: CDR1 GTSNPN, CDR2 SVGIG (reference sequence). The germline V and J ends were trimmed by 5 bases and 5 bases, with 18 bases remaining between them. The CDR3 sequence is 14 residues long. CDR3 sequence: CAWDGLTSRETQYF. For the CDR3, the DNA is TGTGCCTGGGACGGGCTCACCAGCCGCGAGACCCAGTACTTC.

This clonotype was counted at least ten times. The chain recombines TRBV7-9 with TRBJ1-2; tentatively, D is TRBD1 (6 bases). Germline CDR1 and CDR2: SEHNR and FQNEAQ (reference sequence). CDR3 size: 14 residues. Trimming removed 3 bases at V and 3 bases at J, with 11 bases between. CDR3 bases: TGTGCCAGCAGCTTCCGGGACACCGACTATGGCTACACCTTC. Protein: CASSFRDTDYGYTF.

This clonotype has at least ten counts. The chain links TRBV6-2 or TRBV6-3 to TRBJ2-5; D is unresolved. The CDR3 loop spans 16 amino acids. CDR1 is MNHEY and CDR2 is SVGEGT in the germline V gene. V lost 10 bases to trimming and J lost 0 bases, with 21 bases between them. In nucleotides, the CDR3 is TGTGCCATAAGGGCCCAAGCCTCCTCACACCAAGAGACCCAGTACTTC. Encoded protein: CAIRAQASSHQETQYF.

The sample holds many counts of this clonotype. The chain is built from TRBV11-2 and TRBJ1-3; D not certain. The V end was cut by 8 bases, the J end by 0 bases, with 11 bases between. The CDR3 loop spans 14 amino acids. Germline V CDR1 and CDR2: SGHAT, FQNNGV. CDR3 loop: CASGEAHSGNTIYF. The CDR3 DNA reads TGTGCCAGCGGAGAGGCGCACTCTGGAAACACCATATATTTT.